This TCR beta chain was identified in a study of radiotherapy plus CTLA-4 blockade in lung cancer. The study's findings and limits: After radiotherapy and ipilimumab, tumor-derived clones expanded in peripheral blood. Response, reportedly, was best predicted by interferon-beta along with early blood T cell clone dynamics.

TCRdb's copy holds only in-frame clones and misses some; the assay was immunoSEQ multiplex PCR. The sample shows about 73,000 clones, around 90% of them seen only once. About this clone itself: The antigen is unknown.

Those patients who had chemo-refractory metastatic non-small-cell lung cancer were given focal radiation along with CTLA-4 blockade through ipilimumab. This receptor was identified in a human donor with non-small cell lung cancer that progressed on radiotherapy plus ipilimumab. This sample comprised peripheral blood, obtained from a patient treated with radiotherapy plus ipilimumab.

The CDR3 coding sequence is TGTGCCAGTAGTATAGCCAGGGACACCGGGGAGCTGTTTTTT. This encodes CASSIARDTGELFF. The chain couples TRBV19 to TRBJ2-2; D might be TRBD1 (5 bases). Trimming shortened V by 1 base and J by 3 bases, and 6 bases separated the two germline ends. CDR1 is LNHDA, CDR2 SQIVND, per germline (reference sequence). The CDR3 extends over 14 amino acids.